The source of this T cell receptor beta chain is a study of blood T cell repertoires in COVID-19. The V and J ends lost 3 bases and 1 base, in that order; junction bases with no gene match: 6. The CDR3 is 16 residues long. Germline CDR1 reads LGHDT; CDR2 reads YNNKEL (reference sequence). This table comes from immunoSEQ multiplex PCR, and its TCRdb copy is limited to in-frame clones, with some not included. The data show about 200,000 clones, around 85% seen once. The receptor was derived from an older woman with acute or convalescent COVID-19. The rearrangement links TRBV3-1 (or the pseudogene TRBV3-2) to TRBJ1-3, with 7 bases lining up with TRBD1. The sample comprised peripheral blood. DNA of the CDR3: TGTGCCAGCAGCCATAGACAGGGTTTTTCTGGAAACACCATATATTTT. This gives the protein CASSHRQGFSGNTIYF.